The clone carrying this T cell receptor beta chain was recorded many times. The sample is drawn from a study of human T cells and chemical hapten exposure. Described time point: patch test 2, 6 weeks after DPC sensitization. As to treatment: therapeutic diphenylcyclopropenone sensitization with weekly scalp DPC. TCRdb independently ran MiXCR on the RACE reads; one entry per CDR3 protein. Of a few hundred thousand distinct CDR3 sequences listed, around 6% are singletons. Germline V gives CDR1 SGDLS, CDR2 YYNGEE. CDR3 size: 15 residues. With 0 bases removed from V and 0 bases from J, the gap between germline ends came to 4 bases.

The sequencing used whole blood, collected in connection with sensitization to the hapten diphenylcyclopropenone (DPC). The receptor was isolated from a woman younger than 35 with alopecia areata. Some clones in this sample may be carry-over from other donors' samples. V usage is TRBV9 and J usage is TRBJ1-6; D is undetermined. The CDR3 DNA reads TGTGCCAGCAGCGTAGAGAGCTCCTATAATTCACCCCTCCACTTT. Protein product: CASSVESSYNSPLHF.